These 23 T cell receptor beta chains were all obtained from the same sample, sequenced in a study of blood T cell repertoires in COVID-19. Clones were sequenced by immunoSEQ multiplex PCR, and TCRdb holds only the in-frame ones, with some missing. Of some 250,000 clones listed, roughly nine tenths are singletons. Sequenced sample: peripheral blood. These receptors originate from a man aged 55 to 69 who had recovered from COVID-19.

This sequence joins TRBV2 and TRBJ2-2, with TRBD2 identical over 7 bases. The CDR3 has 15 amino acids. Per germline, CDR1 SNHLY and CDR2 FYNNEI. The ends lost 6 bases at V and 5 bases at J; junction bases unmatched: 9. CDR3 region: CASRGNGRRTGELFF. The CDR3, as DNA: TGTGCCAGCAGGGGAAACGGGAGGAGGACCGGGGAGCTGTTTTTT.

In DNA, the CDR3 is TGCGCCAGCAGGGGCGGGACTAGCGGGGGGCAGCTCCCTGAGCAGTTCTTC. It yields the protein CASRGGTSGGQLPEQFF. The V gene is TRBV5-1, the J gene TRBJ2-1; 15 bases fit TRBD2. The germline V gene encodes CDR1 SGHRS and CDR2 YFSETQ. The CDR3 has 17 residues. V was clipped by 5 bases and J by 9 bases; unmatched bases: 12.

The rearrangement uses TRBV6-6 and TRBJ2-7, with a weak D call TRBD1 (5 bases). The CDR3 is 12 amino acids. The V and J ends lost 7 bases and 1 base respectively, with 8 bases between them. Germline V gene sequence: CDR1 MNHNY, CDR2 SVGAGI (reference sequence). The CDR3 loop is CASKAGSYEQYF. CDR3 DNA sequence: TGTGCCAGCAAAGCAGGGTCCTACGAGCAGTACTTC.

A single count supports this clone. The CDR3, as DNA: TGTGCCAGCGTACGGGGGGGGATTACTGAAGCTTTCTTT. Protein product: CASVRGGITEAFF. The chain recombines TRBV28 with TRBJ1-1; D might be TRBD1 (5 bases). The germline gives CDR1 MDHEN, CDR2 SYDVKM. Trimming shortened V by 8 bases and J by 5 bases, and 15 bases separated the two germline ends. CDR3 length equals 13 residues.

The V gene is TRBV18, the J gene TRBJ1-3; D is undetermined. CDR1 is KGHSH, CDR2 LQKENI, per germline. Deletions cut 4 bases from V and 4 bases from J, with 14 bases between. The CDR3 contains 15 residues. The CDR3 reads CASSLWGGVGNTIYF. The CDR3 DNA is TGTGCCAGCTCACTCTGGGGAGGAGTCGGAAACACCATATATTTT.

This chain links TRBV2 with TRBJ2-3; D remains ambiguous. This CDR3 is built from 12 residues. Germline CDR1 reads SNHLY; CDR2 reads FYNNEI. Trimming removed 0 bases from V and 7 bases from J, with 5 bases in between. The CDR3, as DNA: TGTGCCAGCAGTGAAGCCGAGTATACGCAGTATTTT. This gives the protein CASSEAEYTQYF.

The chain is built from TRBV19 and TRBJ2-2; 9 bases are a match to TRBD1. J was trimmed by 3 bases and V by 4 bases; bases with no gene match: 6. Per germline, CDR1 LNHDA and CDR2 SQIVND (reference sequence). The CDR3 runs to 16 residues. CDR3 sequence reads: CASSSRDRVDTGELFF. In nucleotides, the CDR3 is TGTGCCAGTAGTAGCCGGGACAGGGTGGACACCGGGGAGCTGTTTTTT.

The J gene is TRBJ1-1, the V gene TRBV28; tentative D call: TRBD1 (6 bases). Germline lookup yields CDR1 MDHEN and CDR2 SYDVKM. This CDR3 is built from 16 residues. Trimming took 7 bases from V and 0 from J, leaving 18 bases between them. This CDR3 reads CASIPGGRGMNTEAFF. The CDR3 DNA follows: TGTGCCAGCATCCCCGGGGGGCGAGGTATGAACACTGAAGCTTTCTTT.

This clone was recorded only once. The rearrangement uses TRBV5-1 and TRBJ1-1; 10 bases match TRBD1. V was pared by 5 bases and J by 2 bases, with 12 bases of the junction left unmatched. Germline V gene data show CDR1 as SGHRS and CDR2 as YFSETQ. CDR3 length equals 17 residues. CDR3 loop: CASSRARGQGINTEAFF. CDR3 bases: TGCGCCAGCAGTCGAGCTAGGGGACAGGGGATCAACACTGAAGCTTTCTTT.

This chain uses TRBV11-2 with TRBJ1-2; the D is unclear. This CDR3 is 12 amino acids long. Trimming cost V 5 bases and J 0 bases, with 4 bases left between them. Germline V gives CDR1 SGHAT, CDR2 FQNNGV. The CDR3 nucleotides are TGTGCCAGCAGCACTACTAACTATGGCTACACCTTC. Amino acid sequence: CASSTTNYGYTF.

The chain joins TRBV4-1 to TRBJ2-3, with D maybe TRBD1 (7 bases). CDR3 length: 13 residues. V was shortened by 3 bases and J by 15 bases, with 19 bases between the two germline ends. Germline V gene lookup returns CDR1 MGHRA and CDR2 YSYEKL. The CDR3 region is CASSHPGGNDEYF. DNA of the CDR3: TGCGCCAGCAGCCACCCAGGGGGGAACGACGAATATTTT.

This CDR3 is CASSTFIAGGQETQYF. The CDR3 DNA reads TGTGCCAGCAGCACCTTCATAGCGGGGGGGCAAGAGACCCAGTACTTC. The rearrangement joins TRBV9 to TRBJ2-5; TRBD2 aligns across 11 bases. The CDR3 extends over 16 amino acids. Germline lookup yields CDR1 SGDLS and CDR2 YYNGEE. The ends lost 4 bases at V and 2 bases at J; junction bases unmatched: 7.

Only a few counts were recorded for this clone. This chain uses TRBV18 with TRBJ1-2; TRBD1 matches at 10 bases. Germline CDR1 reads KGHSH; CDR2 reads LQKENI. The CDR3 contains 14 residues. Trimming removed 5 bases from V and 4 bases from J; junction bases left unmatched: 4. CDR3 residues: CASSYDRGLYGYTF. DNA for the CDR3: TGTGCCAGCTCATACGACAGGGGGCTCTATGGCTACACCTTC.

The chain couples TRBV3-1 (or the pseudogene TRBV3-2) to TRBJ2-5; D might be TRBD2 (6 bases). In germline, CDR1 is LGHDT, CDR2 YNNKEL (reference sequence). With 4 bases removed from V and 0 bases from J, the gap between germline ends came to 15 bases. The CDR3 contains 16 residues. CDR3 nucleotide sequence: TGTGCCAGCAGCCCCTCAATCCGGGACTACCAAGAGACCCAGTACTTC. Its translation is CASSPSIRDYQETQYF.

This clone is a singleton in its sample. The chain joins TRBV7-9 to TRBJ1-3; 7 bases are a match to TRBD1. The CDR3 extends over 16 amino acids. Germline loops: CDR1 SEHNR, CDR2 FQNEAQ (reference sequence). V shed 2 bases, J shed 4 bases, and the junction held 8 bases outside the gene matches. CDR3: CASSLLSRGYGNTIYF. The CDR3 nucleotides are TGTGCCAGCAGCTTACTGAGCAGGGGGTACGGAAACACCATATATTTT.

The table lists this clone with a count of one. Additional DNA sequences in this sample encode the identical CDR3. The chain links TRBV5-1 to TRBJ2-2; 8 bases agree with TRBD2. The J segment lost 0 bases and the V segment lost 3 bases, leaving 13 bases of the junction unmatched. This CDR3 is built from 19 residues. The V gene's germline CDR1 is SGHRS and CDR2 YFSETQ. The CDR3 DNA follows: TGCGCCAGCAGCTCACCTTCGGCGGGGGGCCCCGCGAACACCGGGGAGCTGTTTTTT. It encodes CASSSPSAGGPANTGELFF.

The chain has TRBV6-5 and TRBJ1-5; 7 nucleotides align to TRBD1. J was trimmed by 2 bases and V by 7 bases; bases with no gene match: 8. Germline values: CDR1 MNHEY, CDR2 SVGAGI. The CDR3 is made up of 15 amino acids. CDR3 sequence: CASISRQGGNQPQHF. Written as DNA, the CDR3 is TGTGCCAGCATTAGTAGGCAGGGGGGCAATCAGCCCCAGCATTTT.

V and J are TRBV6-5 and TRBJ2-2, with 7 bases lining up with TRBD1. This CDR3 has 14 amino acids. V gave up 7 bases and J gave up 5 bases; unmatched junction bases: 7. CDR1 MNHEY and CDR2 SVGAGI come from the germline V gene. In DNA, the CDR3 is TGTGCCAGCACCCTGACAGGGAAAACCGGGGAGCTGTTTTTT. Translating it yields CASTLTGKTGELFF.

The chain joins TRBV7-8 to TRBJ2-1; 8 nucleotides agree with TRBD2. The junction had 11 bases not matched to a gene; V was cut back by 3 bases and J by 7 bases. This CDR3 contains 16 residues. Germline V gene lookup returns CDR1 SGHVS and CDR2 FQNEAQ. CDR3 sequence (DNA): TGTGCCAGCAGCTTCGGTGTAATAGCGGGATTAAATGAGCAGTTCTTC. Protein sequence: CASSFGVIAGLNEQFF.

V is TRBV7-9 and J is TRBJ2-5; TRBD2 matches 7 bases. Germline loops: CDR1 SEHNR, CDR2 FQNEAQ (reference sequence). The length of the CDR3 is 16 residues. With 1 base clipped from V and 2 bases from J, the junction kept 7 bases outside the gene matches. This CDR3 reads CASSLGGGVSQETQYF. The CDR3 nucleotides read TGTGCCAGCAGCTTAGGCGGGGGTGTTTCTCAAGAGACCCAGTACTTC.

The DNA of the CDR3 is TGTGCCAGCAGCCCTCAAGGGGCCCCACGAGACAATGAGCAGTTCTTC. This sequence encodes CASSPQGAPRDNEQFF. This chain uses TRBV6-6 with TRBJ2-1, with D maybe TRBD1 (5 bases). There are 16 residues in the CDR3. The V gene's germline CDR1 is MNHNY and CDR2 SVGAGI (reference sequence). The germline V and J ends were trimmed by 6 bases and 5 bases, with 20 bases remaining between them.

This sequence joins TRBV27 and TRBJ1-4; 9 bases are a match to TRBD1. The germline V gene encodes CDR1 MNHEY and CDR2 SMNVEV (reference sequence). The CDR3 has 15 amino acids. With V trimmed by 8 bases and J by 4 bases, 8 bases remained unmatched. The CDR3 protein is CASSPAGQGNEKLFF. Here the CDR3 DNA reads TGTGCCAGCTCCCCAGCGGGACAGGGTAATGAAAAACTGTTTTTT. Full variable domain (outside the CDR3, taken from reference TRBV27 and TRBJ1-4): EAQVTQNPRYLITVTGKKLTVTCSQNMNHEYMSWYRQDPGLGLRQIYYSMNVEVTDKGDVPEGYKVSRKEKRNFPLILESPSPNQTSLYFCASSPAGQGNEKLFFGSGTQLSVL.

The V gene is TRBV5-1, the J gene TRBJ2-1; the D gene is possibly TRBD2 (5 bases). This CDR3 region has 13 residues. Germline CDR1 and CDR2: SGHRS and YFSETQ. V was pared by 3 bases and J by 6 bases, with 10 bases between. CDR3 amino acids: CASSSGRGNEQFF. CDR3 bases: TGCGCCAGCAGCTCCGGCCGGGGCAATGAGCAGTTCTTC.